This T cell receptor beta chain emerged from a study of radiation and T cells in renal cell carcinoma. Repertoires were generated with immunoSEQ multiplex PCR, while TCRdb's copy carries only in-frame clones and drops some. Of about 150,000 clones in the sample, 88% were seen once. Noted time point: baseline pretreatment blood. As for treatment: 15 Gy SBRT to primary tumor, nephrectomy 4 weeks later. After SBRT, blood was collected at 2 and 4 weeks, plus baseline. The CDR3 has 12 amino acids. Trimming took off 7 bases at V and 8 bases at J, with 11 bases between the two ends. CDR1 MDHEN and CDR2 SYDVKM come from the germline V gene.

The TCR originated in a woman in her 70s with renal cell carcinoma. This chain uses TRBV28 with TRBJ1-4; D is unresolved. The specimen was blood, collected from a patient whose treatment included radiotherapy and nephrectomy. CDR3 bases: TGTGCCAGCACCACCCGGGCCGAAAAACTGTTTTTT. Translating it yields CASTTRAEKLFF.